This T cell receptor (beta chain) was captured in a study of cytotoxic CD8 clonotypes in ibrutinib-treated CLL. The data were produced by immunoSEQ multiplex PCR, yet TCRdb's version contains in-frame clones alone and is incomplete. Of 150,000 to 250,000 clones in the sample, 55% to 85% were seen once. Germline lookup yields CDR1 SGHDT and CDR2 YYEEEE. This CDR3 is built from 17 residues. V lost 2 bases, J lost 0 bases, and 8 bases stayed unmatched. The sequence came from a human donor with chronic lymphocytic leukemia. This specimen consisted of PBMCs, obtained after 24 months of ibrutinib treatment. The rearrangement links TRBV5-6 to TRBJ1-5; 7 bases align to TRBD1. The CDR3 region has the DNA TGTGCCAGCAGCTTTGGGACAGCGGGAGTTAGCAATCAGCCCCAGCATTTT. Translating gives CASSFGTAGVSNQPQHF. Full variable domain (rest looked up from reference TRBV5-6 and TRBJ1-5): DAGVTQSPTHLIKTRGQQVTLRCSPKSGHDTVSWYQQALGQGPQFIFQYYEEEERQRGNFPDRFSGHQFPNYSSELNVNALLLGDSALYLCASSFGTAGVSNQPQHFGDGTRLSIL.